This is a list of T cell receptor beta chains from one sample in a study of siplizumab effects on memory and regulatory T cells. These receptors are not linked to any known antigen. Method: immunoSEQ multiplex PCR; TCRdb's copy keeps in-frame clones and lacks some. There are roughly 5,300 clones in the sample; about 46% occur only once, and 83% lies in the top ten. The sequenced material came from CFSE-low (dividing) CD8+ T cells sorted from an allogeneic mixed lymphocyte reaction. These receptors were obtained from a human donor in good health; the cells came from an allogeneic mixed lymphocyte reaction. Some clones in this sample may be carry-over from other donors' samples. The CDR3 runs from the conserved cysteine through the conserved F or W.

CDR3 length,J gene,V gene,CDR3 protein
13,TRBJ2-7,TRBV6-5,CASSYGATYEQYF
13,TRBJ1-2,TRBV19,CASSGQGIYGYTF
13,TRBJ1-1,TRBV19,CASSIFENTEAFF
14,TRBJ1-5,TRBV6-1,CASSEPRQGFPQHF
14,TRBJ2-7,TRBV4-1,CASSQWTETYEQYF
16,TRBJ2-7,TRBV6-1,CASSEAQTSGYYEQYF
11,TRBJ1-1,TRBV27,CASSPGTEAFF
15,TRBJ1-1,TRBV27,CASSLSVGGNTEAFF
15,TRBJ1-3,TRBV28,CASSFHEDSGNTIYF
17,TRBJ2-2,TRBV7-9,CASSQARRQDNTGELFF
14,TRBJ1-2,TRBV29-1,CSVEPPGRHYGYTF
16,TRBJ2-1,TRBV7-8,CASSPSELAAYNEQFF
14,TRBJ2-7,TRBV6-1,CASSEALRGYEQYF
17,TRBJ2-2,TRBV28,CASSSIVTSVGAGELFF
15,TRBJ2-1,TRBV27,CASSPGTAPYNEQFF
16,TRBJ1-1,TRBV7-9,CASSDKDSRLNTEAFF
12,TRBJ1-1,TRBV15,CATSSNHREAFF
15,TRBJ2-1,TRBV28,CASSLWENDYNEQFF
15,TRBJ1-2,TRBV9,CASSSRRQKNYGYTF
15,TRBJ2-4,TRBV11-2,CASSPAGLAKNIQYF
18,TRBJ2-1,TRBV28,CASSLVGAGGRPYNEQFF
17,TRBJ2-2,TRBV7-9,CASSFPTSGANTGELFF
17,TRBJ1-1,TRBV5-1,CASSLRWDRGLNTEAFF
14,TRBJ1-3,TRBV7-6,CASSPGGNENTIYF
14,TRBJ2-1,TRBV6-5,CASRPLGNYNEQFF
16,TRBJ2-7,TRBV11-2,CASSLDGGREDYEQYF
14,TRBJ2-7,TRBV6-5,CASSPSGSSYEQYF
16,TRBJ2-1,TRBV4-1,CASSLSFSGGLNEQFF
14,TRBJ1-2,TRBV6-5,CASRQAGGGGGYTF
13,TRBJ1-2,TRBV28,CASSLQGSYGYTF
14,TRBJ1-2,TRBV29-1,CSVGWDSSNYGYTF
12,TRBJ1-5,TRBV5-6,CASSLGNQPQHF
10,TRBJ2-7,TRBV29-1,CSVSLDEQYF
13,TRBJ1-2,TRBV5-6,CASSLGRGDGYTF
16,TRBJ2-1,TRBV7-9,CASSLDGPGGIDEQFF
15,TRBJ2-7,TRBV28,CASSTGTGGSYEQYF
14,TRBJ2-7,TRBV29-1,CSAQGQGAFVEQYF
16,TRBJ2-2,TRBV9,CASSAPGQSNTGELFF